This TCR beta chain was captured by sequencing in a study of Graves' ophthalmopathy and Graves' hyperthyroidism. The sequenced template was RNA, covering the TCR beta CDR3 region. Following a first-round RT-PCR that used HTBI primers, a second-round multiplex PCR was carried out. TCRdb recomputed calls from the multiplex PCR reads with MiXCR, one row per CDR3 protein. This table holds roughly 1.1 million distinct CDR3 sequences, about 36% found once. Comments on this clonotype: With a much larger clone just one base away, this may be a read error.

Orbital computed tomography, together with clinical symptoms, serum thyroxine, TRAb and thyroid ultrasound, was used for diagnosis. Input material: peripheral blood or thyroid tissue (not recorded which). The receptor's source is an adult man with Graves' hyperthyroidism.

The CDR3 DNA reads as TGCGCCGGCAGCTTGGGGCAGGCCAGAAACACCATATATTTT. It is translated as CAGSLGQARNTIYF. The chain carries TRBV29-1 and TRBJ1-3; D might be TRBD1 (5 bases). CDR3 length: 14 residues. CDR1 is SQVTM, CDR2 ANQGSEA, per germline.